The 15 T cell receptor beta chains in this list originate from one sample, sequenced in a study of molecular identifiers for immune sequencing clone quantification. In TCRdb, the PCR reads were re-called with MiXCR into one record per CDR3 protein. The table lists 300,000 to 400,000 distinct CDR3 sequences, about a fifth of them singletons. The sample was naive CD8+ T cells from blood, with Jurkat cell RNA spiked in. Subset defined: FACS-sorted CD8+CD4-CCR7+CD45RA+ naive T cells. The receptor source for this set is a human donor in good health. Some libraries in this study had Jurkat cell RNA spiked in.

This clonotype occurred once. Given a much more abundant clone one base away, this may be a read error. The CDR3 here is CASSFRISGRPGENTGELFF. The CDR3 nucleotides read TGTGCCAGCAGTTTTCGTATTAGCGGGAGGCCCGGCGAAAACACCGGGGAGCTGTTTTTT. J is TRBJ2-2 and V is TRBV28; TRBD2 matches 10 bases. The CDR3 contains 20 residues. Germline values: CDR1 MDHEN, CDR2 SYDVKM. Trimming took 3 bases from V and 2 from J; bases not matched to a gene: 15.

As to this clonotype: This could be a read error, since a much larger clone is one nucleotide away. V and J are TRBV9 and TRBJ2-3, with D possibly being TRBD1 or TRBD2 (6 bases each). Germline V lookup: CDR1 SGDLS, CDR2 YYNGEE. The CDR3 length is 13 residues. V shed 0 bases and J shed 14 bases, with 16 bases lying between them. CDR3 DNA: TGTGCCAGCAGCGTAGGGGGCCCTCGGGGGCGGTATTTT. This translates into CASSVGGPRGRYF. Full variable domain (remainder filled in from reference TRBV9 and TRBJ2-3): DSGVTQTPKHLITATGQRVTLRCSPRSGDLSVYWYQQSLDQGLQFLIQYYNGEERAKGNILERFSAQQFPDLHSELNLSSLELGDSALYFCASSVGGPRGRYFGPGTRLTVL.

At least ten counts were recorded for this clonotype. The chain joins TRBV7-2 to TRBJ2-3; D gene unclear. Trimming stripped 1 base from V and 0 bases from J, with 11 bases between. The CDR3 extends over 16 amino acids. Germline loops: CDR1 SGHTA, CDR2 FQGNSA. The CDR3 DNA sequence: TGTGCCAGCAGCTTAGTTGTGGGCGCTAGCACAGATACGCAGTATTTT. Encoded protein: CASSLVVGASTDTQYF.

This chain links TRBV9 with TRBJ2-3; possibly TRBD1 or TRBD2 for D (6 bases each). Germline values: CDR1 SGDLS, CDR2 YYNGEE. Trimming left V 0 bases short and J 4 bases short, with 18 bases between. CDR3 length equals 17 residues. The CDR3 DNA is TGTGCCAGCAGCGTAGATGCGGACAGTCCTAGCGCAGATACGCAGTATTTT. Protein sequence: CASSVDADSPSADTQYF.

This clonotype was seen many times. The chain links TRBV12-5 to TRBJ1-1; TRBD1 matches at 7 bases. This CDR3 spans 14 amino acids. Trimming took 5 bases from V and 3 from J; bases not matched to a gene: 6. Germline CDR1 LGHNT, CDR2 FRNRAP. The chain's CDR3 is CASGTSDRYTEAFF. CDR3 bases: TGTGCTAGTGGTACATCGGACAGGTACACTGAAGCTTTCTTT.

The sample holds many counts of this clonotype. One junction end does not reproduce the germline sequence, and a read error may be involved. The CDR3 nucleotides are TGTGCTAGCAGCTGGGGGGGCGGAACTGAAGCTTTCTTT. It translates to CASSWGGGTEAFF. This chain links TRBV7-7 with TRBJ1-1; tentative D call: TRBD1 (6 bases). The CDR3 length is 13 residues. Germline V gene sequence: CDR1 SSHAT, CDR2 FNYEAQ (reference sequence).

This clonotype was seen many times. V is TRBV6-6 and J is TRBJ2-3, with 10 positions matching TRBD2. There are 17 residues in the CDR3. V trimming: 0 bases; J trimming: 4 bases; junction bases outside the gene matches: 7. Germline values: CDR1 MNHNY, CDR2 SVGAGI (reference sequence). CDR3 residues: CASSYSSLAGVSDTQYF. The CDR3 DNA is TGTGCCAGCAGTTACTCTTCGCTAGCGGGAGTGTCAGATACGCAGTATTTT.

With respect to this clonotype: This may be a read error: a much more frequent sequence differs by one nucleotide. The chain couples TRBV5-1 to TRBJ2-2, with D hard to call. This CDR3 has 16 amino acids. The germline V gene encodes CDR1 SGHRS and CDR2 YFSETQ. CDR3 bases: TGCGCCAGCAGGTTGGAAGTCAGTTCGAACACCGGGGAGCTGTTTTTT. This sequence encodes CASRLEVSSNTGELFF. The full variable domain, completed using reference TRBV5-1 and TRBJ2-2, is KAGVTQTPRYLIKTRGQQVTLSCSPISGHRSVSWYQQTPGQGLQFLFEYFSETQRNKGNFPGRFSGRQFSNSRSEMNVSTLELGDSALYLCASRLEVSSNTGELFFGEGSRLTVL.

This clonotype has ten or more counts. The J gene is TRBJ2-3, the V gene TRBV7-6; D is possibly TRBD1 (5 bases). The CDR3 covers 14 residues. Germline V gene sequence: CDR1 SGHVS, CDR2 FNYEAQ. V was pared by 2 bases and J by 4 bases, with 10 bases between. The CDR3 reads CASSLFWGADTQYF. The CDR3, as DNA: TGTGCCAGCAGCTTATTCTGGGGCGCAGATACGCAGTATTTT.

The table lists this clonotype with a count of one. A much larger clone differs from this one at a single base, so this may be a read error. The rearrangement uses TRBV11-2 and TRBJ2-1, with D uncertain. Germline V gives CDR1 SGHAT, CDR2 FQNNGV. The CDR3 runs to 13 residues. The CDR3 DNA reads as TGTGCCAGCAGTGCAAGCTCCTACAATGAGGAGTTCTTC. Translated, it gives CASSASSYNEEFF.

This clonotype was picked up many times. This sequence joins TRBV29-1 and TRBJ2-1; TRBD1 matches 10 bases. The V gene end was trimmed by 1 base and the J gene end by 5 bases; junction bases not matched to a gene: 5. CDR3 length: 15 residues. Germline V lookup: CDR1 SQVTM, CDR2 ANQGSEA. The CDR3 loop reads CSVEAWGTGDNEQFF. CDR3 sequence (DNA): TGCAGCGTTGAAGCTTGGGGGACAGGGGACAATGAGCAGTTCTTC.

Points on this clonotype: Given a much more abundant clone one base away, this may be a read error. The DNA for the CDR3 is TGTGCCTGGAGTTGGAGTAACTGTGGCTACACCTTC. Protein product: CAWSWSNCGYTF. This chain joins TRBV30 and TRBJ1-2; unclear D gene. This CDR3 region has 12 residues. Germline CDR1 and CDR2: GTSNPN and SVGIG (reference sequence).

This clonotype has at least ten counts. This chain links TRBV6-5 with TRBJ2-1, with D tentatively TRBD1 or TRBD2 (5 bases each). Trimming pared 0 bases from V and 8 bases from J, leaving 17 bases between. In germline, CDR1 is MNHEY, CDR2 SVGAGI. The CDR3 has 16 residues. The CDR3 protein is CASSYSGVLGDDEQFF. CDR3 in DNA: TGTGCCAGCAGTTACTCCGGGGTTTTGGGGGATGATGAGCAGTTCTTC.

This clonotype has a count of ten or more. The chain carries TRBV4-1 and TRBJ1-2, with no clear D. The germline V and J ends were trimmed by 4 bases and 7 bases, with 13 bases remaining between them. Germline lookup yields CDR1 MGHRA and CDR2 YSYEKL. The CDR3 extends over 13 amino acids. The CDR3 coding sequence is TGCGCCAGCAGCCCAGTCCTGGGTCCTGGCTACACCTTC. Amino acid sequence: CASSPVLGPGYTF.

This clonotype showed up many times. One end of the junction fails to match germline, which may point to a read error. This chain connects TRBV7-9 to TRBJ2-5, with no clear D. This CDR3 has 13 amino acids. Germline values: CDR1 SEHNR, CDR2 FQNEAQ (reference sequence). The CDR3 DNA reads TGTGCCAGCAGCGGTCGAGGAAAAGAGGCCCAGTACTTC. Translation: CASSGRGKEAQYF.